Listed below are T cell receptor beta chains from one sample, sequenced in a study of regulatory T cells in long-lasting Graves disease. A single record per CDR3 protein comes from TCRdb applying MiXCR to the multiplex PCR reads. The sample lists roughly 450,000 distinct CDR3 sequences, less than 25% occurring once. Sample: peripheral blood mononuclear cells (PBMCs), taken when the disease was refractory, from a patient treated with antithyroid drugs. The receptors were gathered from a female donor with Graves disease. Both conserved end residues are part of each CDR3. Each record gives: clone size, J gene, V gene, D gene, CDR3 protein, CDR3 DNA. The D gene is left open where the match is weak. Size is stated for part of the rows, as once, few or many counts, or as a class when the clone is expanded.

size: few
J: TRBJ1-1
V: TRBV10-3
D: TRBD1
CDR3: CAISGMDRDTEAFF
DNA: TGTGCCATCAGCGGAATGGACAGGGACACTGAAGCTTTCTTT

size: many
J: TRBJ2-7
V: TRBV5-1
D: TRBD2
CDR3: CASSGVKRTSERVFYEQYF
DNA: TGCGCCAGCAGCGGGGTAAAGAGGACTAGCGAGAGGGTCTTCTACGAGCAGTACTTC

size: many
J: TRBJ2-7
V: TRBV20-1
D: TRBD1
CDR3: CSARDAQGRNEQYF
DNA: TGCAGTGCTAGAGACGCACAGGGGCGGAACGAGCAGTACTTC

size: few
J: TRBJ2-7
V: TRBV19
D: TRBD2
CDR3: CASSVSGGLPYEQYF
DNA: TGTGCCAGTAGCGTGTCGGGAGGGCTCCCCTACGAGCAGTACTTC

size: .
J: TRBJ1-2
V: TRBV3-1
D: .
CDR3: CASSQEARSYYGYTF
DNA: TGTGCCAGCAGCCAAGAGGCCAGATCCTACTATGGCTACACCTTC

size: many
J: TRBJ2-7
V: TRBV28
D: .
CDR3: CASSYGTYEQYF
DNA: TGTGCCAGCAGTTACGGGACTTACGAGCAGTACTTC

size: many
J: TRBJ2-7
V: TRBV2
D: TRBD1
CDR3: CASRDRHYEQYF
DNA: TGTGCCAGCCGGGACAGGCACTACGAGCAGTACTTC

size: few
J: TRBJ2-7
V: TRBV20-1
D: TRBD2
CDR3: CSARDLTSGSPYEQYF
DNA: TGCAGTGCTAGAGACCTCACTAGCGGGAGTCCCTACGAGCAGTACTTC

size: .
J: TRBJ1-2
V: TRBV20-1
D: .
CDR3: CSAKRGGNANYGYAF
DNA: TGCAGTGCTAAGCGGGGGGGGAACGCTAACTATGGCTACGCCTTC

size: .
J: TRBJ1-1
V: TRBV5-1
D: TRBD1
CDR3: CAARTGGGETEVFF
DNA: TGCGCCGCCCGGACAGGAGGAGGGGAGACTGAAGTTTTCTTT

size: few
J: TRBJ2-1
V: TRBV7-2
D: TRBD2
CDR3: CASSLGGNRNEQFF
DNA: TGTGCCAGCAGCTTGGGGGGGAACCGCAATGAGCAGTTCTTC

size: many
J: TRBJ2-7
V: TRBV6-5
D: .
CDR3: CASSYNPREQYF
DNA: TGTGCCAGCAGTTACAACCCACGCGAGCAGTACTTC

size: .
J: TRBJ1-5
V: TRBV6-1
D: .
CDR3: CASSETWRVREPQHF
DNA: TGTGCCAGCAGTGAAACTTGGAGAGTTCGGGAGCCCCAGCATTTT

size: .
J: TRBJ1-2
V: TRBV10-1
D: .
CDR3: CASSEGKSYGYTF
DNA: TGCGCCAGCAGTGAGGGGAAAAGCTATGGCTACACCTTC

size: .
J: TRBJ1-2
V: TRBV12-3/TRBV12-4
D: .
CDR3: CASSPRSTGGSYTF
DNA: TGTGCCAGCAGTCCGCGGTCCACGGGGGGCAGCTACACCTTC

size: many
J: TRBJ2-7
V: TRBV28
D: .
CDR3: CASSRGQSYEQYF
DNA: TGTGCCAGCAGCCGTGGACAGTCCTACGAGCAGTACTTC

size: .
J: TRBJ2-2
V: TRBV10-2
D: .
CDR3: CASMVLSGEELFF
DNA: TGCGCCAGCATGGTTTTATCAGGCGAGGAGCTGTTTTTT

size: many
J: TRBJ2-7
V: TRBV28
D: .
CDR3: CASSSPRLRKQYF
DNA: TGTGCCAGCAGTTCCCCCCGACTACGAAAGCAGTACTTC

size: many
J: TRBJ2-5
V: TRBV6-2/TRBV6-3
D: .
CDR3: CASSSGFWETQYF
DNA: TGTGCCAGCAGTTCCGGGTTTTGGGAGACCCAGTACTTC

size: many
J: TRBJ1-1
V: TRBV12-3/TRBV12-4
D: .
CDR3: CASSLKWGATEAFF
DNA: TGTGCCAGCAGTTTAAAGTGGGGAGCCACTGAAGCTTTCTTT

size: many
J: TRBJ2-7
V: TRBV20-1
D: .
CDR3: CSAPSVLSYEQYF
DNA: TGCAGTGCACCCTCAGTTCTTTCCTACGAGCAGTACTTC

size: .
J: TRBJ1-1
V: TRBV5-1
D: TRBD1
CDR3: CASSLWGPGTGQNTEAFF
DNA: TGCGCCAGCAGCTTGTGGGGTCCCGGGACAGGTCAGAACACTGAAGCTTTCTTT

size: many
J: TRBJ2-5
V: TRBV7-2
D: TRBD2
CDR3: CASSRQAGVGETQYF
DNA: TGTGCCAGCAGCCGCCAAGCGGGAGTGGGGGAGACCCAGTACTTC

size: few
J: TRBJ2-7
V: TRBV7-8
D: .
CDR3: CASSLGNLIGKLYYEQYF
DNA: TGTGCCAGCAGCTTAGGTAACCTTATCGGGAAACTATACTACGAGCAGTACTTC

size: .
J: TRBJ1-5
V: TRBV12-3/TRBV12-4
D: .
CDR3: CASLPGTRSNQPQHF
DNA: TGTGCCAGCCTTCCAGGTACCAGGAGCAATCAGCCCCAGCATTTT

size: many
J: TRBJ2-4
V: TRBV11-2
D: .
CDR3: CASVPGAYGKNIQYF
DNA: TGTGCCAGCGTACCAGGGGCTTACGGCAAAAACATTCAGTACTTC

size: .
J: TRBJ1-1
V: TRBV7-9
D: TRBD1
CDR3: CASSTWTGLNTEAFF
DNA: TGTGCCAGCAGCACCTGGACAGGATTGAACACTGAAGCTTTCTTT

size: many
J: TRBJ2-7
V: TRBV12-3/TRBV12-4
D: .
CDR3: CASSLLRAVSYEQYF
DNA: TGTGCCAGCAGTTTATTGCGGGCGGTCTCCTACGAGCAGTACTTC

size: many
J: TRBJ1-2
V: TRBV27
D: TRBD1
CDR3: CASSLSAGGYYGYTF
DNA: TGTGCCAGCAGTTTATCGGCAGGGGGCTACTATGGCTACACCTTC

size: many
J: TRBJ2-3
V: TRBV13
D: .
CDR3: CASSSTTGLVAADTQYF
DNA: TGTGCCAGCAGCTCCACTACTGGGTTGGTAGCTGCAGATACGCAGTATTTT